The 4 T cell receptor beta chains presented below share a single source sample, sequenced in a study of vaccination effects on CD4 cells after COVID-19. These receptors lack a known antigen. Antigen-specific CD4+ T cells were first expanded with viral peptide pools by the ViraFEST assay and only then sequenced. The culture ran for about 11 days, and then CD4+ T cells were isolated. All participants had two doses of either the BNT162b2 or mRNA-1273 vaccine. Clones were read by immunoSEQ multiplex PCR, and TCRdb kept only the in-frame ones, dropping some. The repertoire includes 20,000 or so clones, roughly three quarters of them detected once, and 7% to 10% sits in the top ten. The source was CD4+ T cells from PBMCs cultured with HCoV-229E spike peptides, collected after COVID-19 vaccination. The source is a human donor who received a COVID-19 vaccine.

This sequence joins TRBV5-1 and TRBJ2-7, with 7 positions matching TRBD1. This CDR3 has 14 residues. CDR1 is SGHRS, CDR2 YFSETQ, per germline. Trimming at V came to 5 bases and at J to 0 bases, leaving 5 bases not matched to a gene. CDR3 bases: TGCGCCAGCAGACGGGACAGTCTCTCCTACGAGCAGTACTTC. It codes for CASRRDSLSYEQYF.

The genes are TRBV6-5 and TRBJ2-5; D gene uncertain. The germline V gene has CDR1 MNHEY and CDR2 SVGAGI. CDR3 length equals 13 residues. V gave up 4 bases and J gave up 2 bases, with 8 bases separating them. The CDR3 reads CASSSQFQETQYF. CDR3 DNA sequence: TGTGCCAGCAGTTCTCAGTTTCAAGAGACCCAGTACTTC.

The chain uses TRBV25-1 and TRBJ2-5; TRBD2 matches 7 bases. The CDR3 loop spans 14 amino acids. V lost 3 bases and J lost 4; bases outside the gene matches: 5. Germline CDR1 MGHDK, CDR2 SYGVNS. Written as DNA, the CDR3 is TGTGCCAGCAGTGATTTTGGGGGGGGAGAGACCCAGTACTTC. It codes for CASSDFGGGETQYF.

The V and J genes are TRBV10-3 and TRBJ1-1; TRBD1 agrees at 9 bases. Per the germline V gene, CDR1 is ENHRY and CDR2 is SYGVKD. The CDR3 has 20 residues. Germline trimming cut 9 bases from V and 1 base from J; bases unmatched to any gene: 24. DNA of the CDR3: TGTGCCATTGGCACCCGTGGGACAGGGCCCCCGTCGAATAAGAACACTGAAGCTTTCTTT. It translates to CAIGTRGTGPPSNKNTEAFF.